The 2 T cell receptor beta chains listed next were all sequenced from one sample in a study of blood T cell repertoires in COVID-19. The protocol was immunoSEQ multiplex PCR, while the TCRdb copy is restricted to in-frame clones and leaves out a portion. The sample yields around 140,000 clones, about 91% seen once. The sequenced sample consisted of peripheral blood. These receptors originate from a human donor in a cohort sampled during active COVID-19.

The chain joins TRBV9 to TRBJ2-2; 10 bases map to TRBD2. Germline V CDR1 and CDR2: SGDLS, YYNGEE. The ends lost 0 bases at V and 3 bases at J; junction bases unmatched: 11. The CDR3 has 19 residues. The CDR3 sequence is CASSVATGASGGYTGELFF. DNA of the CDR3: TGTGCCAGCAGCGTAGCTACCGGGGCTAGCGGGGGTTACACCGGGGAGCTGTTTTTT.

In DNA, the CDR3 is TGTGCCAGCAGCTTAGAACGGTCCACAGATACGCAGTATTTT. Protein: CASSLERSTDTQYF. The chain joins TRBV7-3 to TRBJ2-3; no reliable D call. This CDR3 region has 14 residues. Trimming pared 2 bases from V and 2 bases from J, leaving 8 bases between. The germline CDR1 and CDR2 sequences are SGHTA and FQGTGA.